A single sample is the source of the 5 T cell receptor beta chains below, sequenced in a study of shared clonotypes between healthy human individuals (dated by TCRdb to the early 2020s). Libraries were prepared through the immunoSEQ multiplex PCR assay. As stored in TCRdb, this immuneACCESS dataset retains in-frame rearrangements with V and J assigned. A fraction of the clones does not appear; measured against another copy, unresolved V genes explain less than half of the discrepancy, and the remainder lacks a known reason. In this sample the table shows more than 1,200,000 clones, less than 99% of which occur a single time. The top ten clonotypes cover 0.36% of the sample. Sample: naive CD4+ T cells sorted from blood. The cell subset or site label for this specimen denotes: CD45RA+ positively selected. Receptors were obtained from a man younger than 45 in good health.

V and J are TRBV6-6 and TRBJ2-7; 7 bases align to TRBD1. The junction had 4 bases not matched to a gene; V was cut back by 4 bases and J by 4 bases. This CDR3 spans 13 amino acids. CDR1 and CDR2 from the germline V gene are MNHNY and SVGAGI (reference sequence). CDR3 residues: CASSSGQDYEQYF. The CDR3 nucleotides read TGTGCCAGCAGTTCCGGACAGGATTACGAGCAGTACTTC.

The chain couples TRBV9 to TRBJ2-1; tentative D call: TRBD1 (5 bases). V was shortened by 2 bases and J by 4 bases, with 7 bases between the two germline ends. CDR3 length: 13 residues. Germline V gene sequence: CDR1 SGDLS, CDR2 YYNGEE. CDR3: CASSVTDYNEQFF. In nucleotides, the CDR3 is TGTGCCAGCAGCGTGACAGATTACAATGAGCAGTTCTTC.

The chain is built from TRBV4-3 and TRBJ2-3; the match to TRBD2 covers 8 bases. This CDR3 is built from 13 residues. Unmatched junction bases numbered 1, after V lost 3 bases and J lost 5 bases. CDR1 and CDR2 from the germline V gene are LGHNA and YSLEER. The CDR3 spells CASSQLAGDTQYF. The CDR3 region has the DNA TGCGCCAGCAGCCAGCTAGCGGGAGATACGCAGTATTTT.

In the case of this clone: The sample contains more than one DNA sequence encoding this CDR3. The chain uses TRBV5-1 and TRBJ2-1; 10 bases align to TRBD2. This CDR3 has 14 residues. CDR1 and CDR2 from the germline V gene are SGHRS and YFSETQ. The V gene end was trimmed by 1 base and the J gene end by 5 bases; junction bases not matched to a gene: 0. The CDR3 reads CASSLTSGNNEQFF. The CDR3 nucleotides are TGCGCCAGCAGCTTGACTAGCGGGAACAATGAGCAGTTCTTC.

The genes are TRBV4-3 and TRBJ2-1; TRBD2 aligns across 7 bases. The V segment lost 2 bases and the J segment 0 bases; nucleotides outside the gene matches: 19. The germline CDR1 and CDR2 sequences are LGHNA and YSLEER. The CDR3 spans 21 residues. In nucleotides, the CDR3 is TGCGCCAGCAGCCAATATCGAGGGAGGGTTGGCGGTCCAAGCTCCTACAATGAGCAGTTCTTC. Its translation: CASSQYRGRVGGPSSYNEQFF.